The rows below give T cell receptor beta chains drawn from one sample of a study of control samples from healthy donors and cancer patients. Sequencing used immunoSEQ multiplex PCR; TCRdb keeps in-frame clones, though not all of them. The sample consists of 150,000 to 200,000 clones, approximately 90% of them appearing once. Material: blood. All receptors derive from a man aged 25-45 years in good health. The conserved cysteine and the conserved F or W are not part of the CDR3 here.

V gene,J gene,CDR3 protein
TRBV4-1,TRBJ2-2,ASSQHGGPGTGELF
TRBV28,TRBJ2-5,ASSLPGQGSETQY
TRBV9,TRBJ1-3,ASSVAQGKASGNTIY
TRBV10-3,TRBJ1-3,AITSVSSGNTIY
TRBV3-1/TRBV3-2,TRBJ1-1,ASSRTGLGTEAF
TRBV7-2,TRBJ2-5,ASSLRFGGQETQY
TRBV9,TRBJ1-4,ASSPTGHNEKLF
TRBV6-4,TRBJ2-1,ASSDERGGEQF
TRBV12-3/TRBV12-4,TRBJ1-1,ASSFDRDTEAF
TRBV10-2,TRBJ1-3,ASSEWGLQTGNTIY
TRBV19,TRBJ1-2,ASTGGINYGYT
TRBV5-4,TRBJ1-1,ASSPPGAWDTEAF
TRBV28,TRBJ2-5,ASSRRAELQETQY
TRBV9,TRBJ2-7,ASSVRGQGELF
TRBV20-1,TRBJ2-3,SASRGRAGDTQY
TRBV19,TRBJ1-2,ASSIQGGNYGYT
TRBV25-1,TRBJ1-1,ASSEEDTNTEAF
TRBV4-2,TRBJ1-5,ASSQERNQPQH
TRBV5-4,TRBJ1-6,ASSGTGNSPLH
TRBV18,TRBJ1-4,ASSSQGTATNEKLF
TRBV12-3/TRBV12-4,TRBJ1-5,ASSSQPQH
TRBV6-2/TRBV6-3,TRBJ2-1,ASSYALQEVTPYNEQF
TRBV24-1,TRBJ2-5,ATSDTPQGLGETQY
TRBV6-6,TRBJ1-2,ASSRRLDGYGYT
TRBV10-1,TRBJ2-2,ASSDPGTSNTGELF
TRBV27,TRBJ2-3,ASSFPRELGGTDTQY
TRBV30,TRBJ1-1,ACTQGGTEAF
TRBV6-5,TRBJ1-1,ASSLGSEAF
TRBV7-6,TRBJ1-6,ASSLGTENSPLH
TRBV5-8,TRBJ2-6,ASSLSWISGANVLT
TRBV6-5,TRBJ1-5,ASSQSNQPQH
TRBV4-1,TRBJ2-5,ASSQALGGGETQY
TRBV4-1,TRBJ1-1,ASTPSGGGTEAF
TRBV7-6,TRBJ1-3,ASSLARSHSGNTIY
TRBV13,TRBJ2-1,ASSRRGGVVYNEQF
TRBV27,TRBJ2-1,ASSLSPRTRLSSYNEQF
TRBV2,TRBJ1-4,ASRKPPLDGSATNEKLF
TRBV19,TRBJ1-2,ASGLSYGYT
TRBV5-1,TRBJ2-2,ASSMTSGGNNGGELF
TRBV12-3/TRBV12-4,TRBJ1-4,ASSPGTEKLF
TRBV4-2,TRBJ2-2,ASSHGTRGPSTGELF